The entry below describes one T cell receptor beta chain. Its antigen remains unknown. The sample originates from a study of T cells after yellow fever vaccination. Study in general: When fractions had low cell numbers, they were prepared with SMART-Seq v4 Ultra Low Input.

TCR cDNA was made by 5'RACE template switching, adding a universal primer site and UMIs. TCRdb reanalysed the 5' RACE reads using MiXCR and keeps one entry per CDR3 protein. The table includes about 74,000 distinct CDR3 sequences, roughly 7.4% detected once. Looked up from germline, CDR1 is SGHNT and CDR2 is YYREEE (reference sequence). V shed 4 bases and J shed 7 bases, with 12 bases lying between them. The CDR3 loop spans 14 amino acids. General study findings and limits: Clones from primary vaccination mostly reappeared after the booster (around 96% CD4, about 88% CD8).

The source material was CD8+ T cells sorted from PBMCs, sampled 5 days after the first yellow fever vaccination. V is TRBV5-4 and J is TRBJ1-6; D gene ambiguous. This sequence was found in a young man who received the YFV17D yellow fever vaccine. CDR3 coding DNA: TGTGCCAGCAGCCCCACGATTGGGAATTCACCCCTCCACTTT. Translation: CASSPTIGNSPLHF.